The 9 T cell receptor beta chains reported below all come from one sample, sequenced in a study of regulatory T cells in long-lasting Graves disease. iRepertoire HTBI primers and Arm-PCR of CDR3 regions built TCR beta libraries. TCRdb reprocessed the multiplex PCR reads with MiXCR, giving one entry per CDR3 protein. The sample includes 500,000 to 700,000 distinct CDR3 sequences, 25% to 35% of them seen just once. Time point denoted: persistent/refractory GD, antithyroid drugs over 5 years with positive TRAb. The authors made the TCR library using RNA they extracted from PBMCs. Sequencing was performed on peripheral blood mononuclear cells (PBMCs), taken when the disease was refractory, from a patient treated with antithyroid drugs. Receptors originate from a female donor with Graves disease.

CDR3 DNA sequence: TGTGCCAGCAGCCCCCCCGTGGGAGCCAGGGACACTGAAGCTTTCTTT. The encoded protein is CASSPPVGARDTEAFF. This sequence joins TRBV11-1 and TRBJ1-1, with a weak D call TRBD1 (5 bases). CDR1 and CDR2 (germline): SGHAT, FQDESV (reference sequence). The CDR3 is 16 amino acids. Trimming left V 5 bases short and J 3 bases short, with 19 bases between.

The V call is TRBV6-2 or TRBV6-3, the J call TRBJ1-1; 8 bases agree with TRBD1. Germline V gene sequence: CDR1 MNHEY, CDR2 SVGEGT. J lost 1 base, V lost 5 bases, and 6 bases had no gene match. The CDR3 covers 15 residues. The CDR3 DNA reads TGTGCCAGCAGTCCCGGGGACAGGCAGAACACTGAAGCTTTCTTT. Amino acid sequence: CASSPGDRQNTEAFF.

Note on this clonotype: A junction boundary mismatches the germline segment, possibly from a read error. The V and J genes are TRBV10-2 and TRBJ1-2; a possible D gene is TRBD1 (5 bases). CDR3 length: 13 amino acids. In germline, CDR1 is WSHSY, CDR2 SAAADI. DNA for the CDR3: TGTGCCAGCGGAACTGGGGGGAACTATGGCTACACCTTC. Amino acids: CASGTGGNYGYTF.

The rearrangement links TRBV5-4 to TRBJ1-5, with 8 nucleotides matching TRBD1. J was trimmed by 0 bases and V by 2 bases; bases with no gene match: 7. The CDR3 length is 17 residues. Germline CDR1 is SGHNT and CDR2 is YYREEE (reference sequence). Here the CDR3 reads CASSFGTGGYSNQPQHF. DNA for the CDR3: TGTGCCAGCAGCTTCGGGACAGGAGGATATAGCAATCAGCCCCAGCATTTT.

This clonotype was counted between two and nine times. The V and J genes are TRBV6-1 and TRBJ1-6, with D unresolved. This CDR3 contains 14 residues. Germline CDR1 reads MNHNS; CDR2 reads SASEGT. V lost 3 bases, J lost 7 bases, and 10 bases lay in between. The CDR3 sequence is CASSEMYANSPLHF. CDR3 sequence (DNA): TGTGCCAGCAGTGAGATGTACGCAAATTCACCCCTCCACTTT.

A remark on this clonotype: The junction shows a germline mismatch at one end, possibly a read error. This chain connects TRBV7-9 to TRBJ2-7; D possibly corresponds to TRBD2 (6 bases). The germline CDR1 and CDR2 sequences are SEHNR and FQNEAQ (reference sequence). The CDR3 consists of 11 residues. The CDR3 is CASSPDYKQYF. In nucleotides, the CDR3 is TGTGCCAGCAGCCCGGACTACAAGCAGTACTTC.

A single count supports this clonotype. The genes are TRBV12-3 or TRBV12-4 and TRBJ2-1; D gene unclear. The CDR3 is 12 amino acids. V gave up 1 base and J gave up 9 bases, with 7 bases separating them. The CDR3, as DNA: TGTGCCAGCAGTTTAGTTTATCCTGAGCAGTTCTTC. Translated: CASSLVYPEQFF.

This clonotype appeared a few times. This chain connects TRBV5-1 to TRBJ1-2; unclear D gene. Deletions cut 4 bases from V and 7 bases from J, with 14 bases between. This CDR3 has 13 residues. Germline CDR1 reads SGHRS; CDR2 reads YFSETQ. Here the CDR3 reads CASSVAGMAGYTF. CDR3 in DNA: TGCGCCAGCAGCGTCGCCGGGATGGCTGGCTACACCTTC.

This CDR3 is CASSPRAGARAQHF. CDR3 sequence (DNA): TGTGCCAGCAGCCCGAGGGCGGGGGCTAGGGCCCAGCATTTT. This chain uses TRBV27 with TRBJ1-5, with D perhaps TRBD1 (6 bases). The CDR3 consists of 14 residues. In germline, CDR1 is MNHEY, CDR2 SMNVEV (reference sequence). V lost 6 bases and J lost 11, with 20 bases in between.